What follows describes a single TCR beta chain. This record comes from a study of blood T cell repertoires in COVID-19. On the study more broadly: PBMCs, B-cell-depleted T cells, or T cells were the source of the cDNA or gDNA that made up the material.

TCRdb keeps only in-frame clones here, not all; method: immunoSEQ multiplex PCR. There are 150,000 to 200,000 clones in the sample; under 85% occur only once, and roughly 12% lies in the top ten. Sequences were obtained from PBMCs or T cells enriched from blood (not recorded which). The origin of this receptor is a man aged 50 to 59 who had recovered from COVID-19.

The CDR3 loop reads CASSQPTGPRNYGYTF. CDR3 bases: TGCGCCAGCAGCCAGCCCACAGGGCCCCGTAACTATGGCTACACCTTC. V usage is TRBV4-1 and J usage is TRBJ1-2; perhaps TRBD1 as D (6 bases). This CDR3 contains 16 residues. CDR1 and CDR2 (germline): MGHRA, YSYEKL. The V end lost 3 bases, the J end lost 1 base, and 15 bases lay between the germline ends.